The present entry profiles one T cell receptor beta chain with its context. Antigen unknown. The data are from a study of cytomegalovirus exposure and HLA in healthy donors. Study-wide background: In a previous analysis, approximately 110 million unique TCR beta sequences were found from some 200 million T cells. Among a few hundred genotyped donors, about 83% fell in the Caucasian-associated ancestry cluster.

PCR involved 60 Vbeta and 13 Jbeta primers. Data came from immunoSEQ multiplex PCR; TCRdb stores just in-frame clones and leaves some out. The sample lists approximately 100,000 clones; 50% to 80% were seen once. V lost 0 bases to trimming and J lost 6 bases, with 21 bases between them. The germline V gene encodes CDR1 MGHRA and CDR2 YSYEKL. CDR3 length: 17 amino acids. Those who donated were healthy bone marrow donors. Overall study findings and caveats: Follow-up analysis found HLA locus-dependent TCR association rates, highest for DRB1 and lowest for HLA-C.

The chain joins TRBV4-1 to TRBJ2-7; possibly TRBD2 for D (6 bases). This clonotype was sampled from a young man in good health and CMV-seronegative. Material: PBMCs. In DNA, the CDR3 is TGCGCCAGCAGCCAAGAGGGGAAACGGTCCCGGAGGGGCGAGCAGTACTTC. Encoded protein: CASSQEGKRSRRGEQYF.